The 13 T cell receptor beta chains below were found in one sample sequenced in a study of long-term antiretroviral therapy in people with HIV. Version v3.0 of the immunoSEQ assay ran at survey level. Generated by immunoSEQ multiplex PCR, the TCRdb table keeps only in-frame clones and is missing some. In the table there are roughly 32,000 clones, roughly 98% of which are singletons. Sequencing used unsorted PBMCs, obtained 7.6 years after starting antiretroviral therapy. Source of these receptors: a man younger than 45 with HIV.

The chain employs TRBV9 and TRBJ2-3; 11 bases line up with TRBD2. The CDR3 contains 18 residues. V dropped 0 bases and J dropped 0; count of bases not matched to a gene: 6. Germline loops: CDR1 SGDLS, CDR2 YYNGEE. As DNA, the CDR3 is TGTGCCAGCAGCGTAGGTCCTAGCGGGGGGACTAGCACAGATACGCAGTATTTT. Translated: CASSVGPSGGTSTDTQYF.

This chain links TRBV6-5 with TRBJ1-2; D ambiguous. Deletions cut 0 bases from V and 8 bases from J, with 13 bases between. CDR1 and CDR2 (germline): MNHEY, SVGAGI. The CDR3 spans 14 residues. The CDR3 nucleotides read TGTGCCAGCAGTTACTCGTGGGGTGCGGGAGGCTACACCTTC. It translates to CASSYSWGAGGYTF.

The rearrangement joins TRBV27 to TRBJ2-3; D remains unclear. Trimming stripped 4 bases from V and 6 bases from J, with 11 bases between. The CDR3 has 13 residues. Per germline, CDR1 MNHEY and CDR2 SMNVEV (reference sequence). Here the CDR3 DNA reads TGTGCCAGCAGTTCTACCGGATCGGATACGCAGTATTTT. Protein sequence: CASSSTGSDTQYF.

The rearrangement links TRBV4-2 to TRBJ2-1; tentatively, D is TRBD2 (7 bases). Trimming pared 1 base from V and 8 bases from J, leaving 15 bases between. Germline V gives CDR1 LGHNA, CDR2 YNFKEQ. The CDR3 spans 15 residues. CDR3 DNA sequence: TGTGCCAGCAGCCAAGGAAGGGGGGGCCTCTATGAGCAGTTCTTC. Encoded protein: CASSQGRGGLYEQFF.

The chain joins TRBV4-2 to TRBJ1-2, with D uncertain. Looked up from germline, CDR1 is LGHNA and CDR2 is YNFKEQ. With 0 bases removed from V and 4 bases from J, the gap between germline ends came to 6 bases. The CDR3 length is 13 residues. The CDR3 is CASSQDRAYGYTF. CDR3 nucleotide sequence: TGTGCCAGCAGCCAAGATAGGGCCTATGGCTACACCTTC.

V usage is TRBV4-2 and J usage is TRBJ1-2; D gene unclear. This CDR3 has 12 residues. Germline V gives CDR1 LGHNA, CDR2 YNFKEQ. V was clipped by 11 bases and J by 4 bases, with 14 bases between them. As DNA, the CDR3 is TGTGCCGCCGGGGAGGAAATCTATGGCTACACCTTC. Translated: CAAGEEIYGYTF.

The V and J genes are TRBV5-6 and TRBJ2-5, with D perhaps TRBD2 (6 bases). From germline, CDR1 is SGHDT and CDR2 YYEEEE. V was trimmed by 3 bases and J by 5 bases, leaving 20 bases between them. This CDR3 spans 16 amino acids. CDR3 in amino acids: CASSSEVLALKETQYF. The CDR3 nucleotides read TGTGCCAGCAGCTCCGAGGTTCTAGCGTTAAAGGAGACCCAGTACTTC.

The V gene is TRBV10-3, the J gene TRBJ1-6; D is possibly TRBD1 (5 bases). The CDR3 is 18 residues long. Between the trimmed V and J ends, which lost 0 bases and 10 bases, there was a span of 22 bases. CDR1 ENHRY and CDR2 SYGVKD come from the germline V gene. The CDR3 nucleotides read TGTGCCATCAGTGAGTCGAGTTCATCGACAGAGGCGGGATCACCCCTCCACTTT. Translation: CAISESSSSTEAGSPLHF.

This rearrangement joins TRBV19 to TRBJ2-7; perhaps D is TRBD1 or TRBD2 (6 bases each). V gave up 9 bases and J gave up 3 bases, with 15 bases separating them. The V gene's germline CDR1 is LNHDA and CDR2 SQIVND (reference sequence). CDR3 length: 13 residues. In DNA, the CDR3 is TGTGCCAGCCTCGACAGGACTAACTACGAGCAGTACTTC. Its protein product is CASLDRTNYEQYF. Full variable domain (remainder filled in from reference TRBV19 and TRBJ2-7): DGGITQSPKYLFRKEGQNVTLSCEQNLNHDAMYWYRQDPGQGLRLIYYSQIVNDFQKGDIAEGYSVSREKKESFPLTVTSAQKNPTAFYLCASLDRTNYEQYFGPGTRLTVT.

The chain couples TRBV11-2 to TRBJ1-6, with D perhaps TRBD1 (5 bases). V lost 2 bases and J 7 bases, leaving 18 bases between the germline ends. CDR1 is SGHAT, CDR2 FQNNGV, per germline. This CDR3 spans 17 amino acids. Written as DNA, the CDR3 is TGTGCCAGCAGCTTAACCAGGGCGGGTTTGGGAAATTCACCCCTCCACTTT. Its protein product is CASSLTRAGLGNSPLHF.

The V call is TRBV19, the J call TRBJ1-2, with 7 bases fitting TRBD1. Germline V gene sequence: CDR1 LNHDA, CDR2 SQIVND (reference sequence). V was clipped by 8 bases and J by 6 bases; unmatched bases: 15. CDR3 length: 15 residues. CDR3 sequence: CASQNDFDRENGYTF. In DNA, the CDR3 is TGTGCCAGTCAGAATGATTTCGACAGGGAGAATGGCTACACCTTC.

This rearrangement joins TRBV6-5 to TRBJ1-5; TRBD1 might be the D (6 bases). Germline V gene data show CDR1 as MNHEY and CDR2 as SVGAGI. V gave up 5 bases and J gave up 4 bases, with 12 bases separating them. This CDR3 is 14 amino acids long. CDR3 protein: CASSRTAPNQPQHF. The CDR3, as DNA: TGTGCCAGCAGTAGGACAGCGCCAAATCAGCCCCAGCATTTT.

The chain couples TRBV7-9 to TRBJ2-3, with 7 bases lining up with TRBD1. This CDR3 contains 15 residues. After removal of 5 bases from V and 5 bases from J, the junction contained 10 bases not matched to a gene. Looked up from germline, CDR1 is SEHNR and CDR2 is FQNEAQ (reference sequence). DNA for the CDR3: TGTGCCAGCAGCCTCCGGGGACAGACACTAGATACGCAGTATTTT. Translating gives CASSLRGQTLDTQYF.